Following are 29 T cell receptor beta chains from one sample sequenced in a study of Graves' ophthalmopathy and Graves' hyperthyroidism. Researchers took RNA transcripts and amplified TCR beta CDR3 regions from them. First-round RT-PCR relied on HTBI primers, and a second-round multiplex PCR came next. TCRdb used MiXCR to reprocess the multiplex PCR reads, holding one entry per CDR3 protein. In the table there are 350,000 to 400,000 distinct CDR3 sequences, 15% to 17% of which are singletons. Sequencing was performed on peripheral blood. All receptors come from a woman younger than 30 with stable Graves' hyperthyroidism.

The chain employs TRBV27 and TRBJ2-7, with D hard to call. Trimming took off 2 bases at V and 3 bases at J, with 11 bases between the two ends. Germline CDR1 is MNHEY and CDR2 is SMNVEV (reference sequence). The CDR3 is 14 amino acids. The CDR3, as DNA: TGTGCCAGCAGTTTAACTACGGCCAGCTACGAGCAGTACTTC. Amino acid sequence: CASSLTTASYEQYF.

This clonotype was seen many times. V gene TRBV6-2 or TRBV6-3 combines with J gene TRBJ2-7; D is unclear. Deletions cut 11 bases from V and 6 bases from J, with 20 bases between. Germline assignment: CDR1 MNHEY and CDR2 SVGEGT. This CDR3 contains 13 residues. The CDR3 region is CAGGPLRRGEQYF. The CDR3 DNA reads TGTGCCGGTGGACCGTTACGTCGTGGCGAGCAGTACTTC.

This clonotype was observed many times. This chain joins TRBV6-4 and TRBJ1-2, with 8 bases that match TRBD1. J gave up 8 bases and V 6 bases, and 8 bases lay outside the gene matches. This CDR3 is 13 amino acids long. The germline CDR1 and CDR2 sequences are MRHNA and SNTAGT. CDR3 loop: CASRSDRGRGYTF. Written as DNA, the CDR3 is TGTGCCAGCAGATCTGACAGGGGACGGGGCTACACCTTC.

This clonotype was observed many times. This chain connects TRBV19 to TRBJ2-1; either TRBD1 or TRBD2 may supply D (6 bases each). The CDR3 sequence is 13 residues long. Germline CDR1 reads LNHDA; CDR2 reads SQIVND (reference sequence). The germline V and J ends were trimmed by 1 base and 8 bases, with 9 bases remaining between them. CDR3 DNA: TGTGCCAGTAGTATAGGAAGGGGGGATGAGCAGTTCTTC. It translates to CASSIGRGDEQFF.

This chain uses TRBV4-1 with TRBJ1-2; D remains unclear. CDR1 is MGHRA, CDR2 YSYEKL, per germline. The CDR3 runs 13 residues. Trimming removed 0 bases at V and 4 bases at J, with 6 bases between. The CDR3 nucleotides are TGCGCCAGCAGCCAAGAAAGGACCTATGGCTACACCTTC. Its protein is CASSQERTYGYTF.

This clonotype was counted at least ten times. The chain carries TRBV2 and TRBJ1-5, with D unresolved. This CDR3 spans 13 amino acids. Trimming removed 0 bases from V and 11 bases from J, with 11 bases in between. CDR1 and CDR2 from the germline V gene are SNHLY and FYNNEI. In DNA form, the CDR3 reads TGTGCCAGCAGTGAAGCGGCCCCTACTTCCCAGCATTTT. Its translation is CASSEAAPTSQHF.

This chain joins TRBV24-1 and TRBJ1-1; weak D call: TRBD1 (5 bases). In germline, CDR1 is KGHDR, CDR2 SFDVKD. CDR3 length equals 12 residues. The V gene lost 9 bases and the J gene lost 3 bases, with 10 bases spanning the gap. The CDR3 spells CATPREDTEAFF. The CDR3 DNA sequence: TGTGCCACCCCCAGGGAGGACACTGAAGCTTTCTTT.

The CDR3 spells CASSVSAGPSEAFF. As DNA, the CDR3 is TGTGCCAGCAGTGTGTCGGCAGGGCCCTCTGAAGCTTTCTTT. The chain is built from TRBV2 and TRBJ1-1; D possibly corresponds to TRBD1 (5 bases). Germline V gene lookup returns CDR1 SNHLY and CDR2 FYNNEI. The CDR3 loop spans 14 amino acids. Trimming pared 4 bases from V and 6 bases from J, leaving 15 bases between. Combining the CDR3 with reference TRBV2 and TRBJ1-1 gives the whole variable domain EPEVTQTPSHQVTQMGQEVILRCVPISNHLYFYWYRQILGQKVEFLVSFYNNEISEKSEIFDDQFSVERPDGSNFTLKIRSTKLEDSAMYFCASSVSAGPSEAFFGQGTRLTVV.

This clonotype was seen repeatedly, ten times or more. The chain recombines TRBV7-8 with TRBJ2-7, with 7 bases matching TRBD1. The V segment lost 10 bases and the J segment 5 bases; nucleotides outside the gene matches: 14. The CDR3 spans 14 residues. Germline CDR1 is SGHVS and CDR2 is FQNEAQ. The CDR3 nucleotides are TGTGCCACCACCCCTGGTAGGGGGCGCGACGAGCAGTACTTC. This encodes CATTPGRGRDEQYF.

The chain joins TRBV11-2 to TRBJ2-2, with unresolved D. The CDR3 consists of 18 residues. Deletions cut 1 base from V and 0 bases from J, with 15 bases between. Germline-derived CDR1 and CDR2 are SGHAT and FQNNGV. This chain's CDR3 is CASSLGGRAWPNTGELFF. The CDR3 DNA reads as TGTGCCAGCAGCTTAGGGGGTAGGGCCTGGCCGAACACCGGGGAGCTGTTTTTT.

The chain employs TRBV6-2 or TRBV6-3 and TRBJ2-7; TRBD1 is a possible D gene (5 bases). Between the trimmed V and J ends, which lost 7 bases and 0 bases, there was a span of 10 bases. CDR1 and CDR2 (germline): MNHEY, SVGEGT. CDR3 length: 13 amino acids. CDR3 loop: CASTPGHSYEQYF. The CDR3 nucleotides read TGTGCCAGCACCCCCGGACACTCCTACGAGCAGTACTTC.

Details on this clonotype: One end of the junction varies from germline; a read error may be responsible. V and J are TRBV5-1 and TRBJ2-5; 9 bases align to TRBD1. The CDR3 is 14 residues long. Germline V CDR1 and CDR2: SGHRS, YFSETQ. CDR3 region: CASSSDRGRETKYF. As DNA, the CDR3 is TGCGCCAGCAGCTCGGACAGGGGCCGAGAGACCAAGTACTTC.

This clonotype appeared many times. The J gene is TRBJ2-6, the V gene TRBV6-2 or TRBV6-3; D possibly corresponds to TRBD1 (6 bases). Germline loops: CDR1 MNHEY, CDR2 SVGEGT. CDR3 length equals 18 residues. The V gene lost 6 bases and the J gene lost 2 bases, with 20 bases spanning the gap. CDR3 coding DNA: TGTGCCAGCAGCCGCCTCGACAAGGGGGTTGCTGGGGCCAACGTCCTGACTTTC. It encodes CASSRLDKGVAGANVLTF.

The V and J genes are TRBV18 and TRBJ2-7, with D perhaps TRBD1 (6 bases). Germline V gene lookup returns CDR1 KGHSH and CDR2 LQKENI. The ends were cut back, 4 bases at V and 7 bases at J, with 20 bases in the middle. The CDR3 loop spans 15 amino acids. The CDR3 protein is CASSLKSGQFEEQYF. The CDR3 DNA is TGTGCCAGCTCACTCAAATCCGGACAGTTCGAAGAGCAGTACTTC.

There are many counts of this clonotype. The rearrangement joins TRBV12-3 or TRBV12-4 to TRBJ1-1; 7 nucleotides align to TRBD1. The V segment lost 6 bases and the J segment 7 bases; nucleotides outside the gene matches: 11. The CDR3 spans 14 residues. The chain's CDR3 is CASRPTGEGHEAFF. CDR3 sequence (DNA): TGTGCCAGCAGGCCTACAGGGGAGGGACATGAAGCTTTCTTT.

The chain links TRBV6-2 or TRBV6-3 to TRBJ2-7; D tentatively reads TRBD1 or TRBD2 (5 bases each). CDR1 and CDR2 from the germline V gene are MNHEY and SVGEGT. Trimming shortened V by 0 bases and J by 0 bases, and 15 bases separated the two germline ends. The CDR3 is 17 residues long. The CDR3 coding sequence is TGTGCCAGCAGTTACTCCAGGGACCCGAGGGACTCCTACGAGCAGTACTTC. Translation: CASSYSRDPRDSYEQYF.

There are many counts of this clonotype. The chain is built from TRBV20-1 and TRBJ2-7; D is ambiguous. Trimming removed 6 bases from V and 5 bases from J, with 8 bases in between. Looked up from germline, CDR1 is DFQATT and CDR2 is SNEGSKA (reference sequence). The CDR3 consists of 10 residues. The CDR3 DNA is TGCAGTGCGGGCGAACACGAGCAGTACTTC. Translated: CSAGEHEQYF.

This clonotype was seen at least ten times. The chain employs TRBV6-1 and TRBJ2-7; TRBD1 matches 9 bases. Trimming cost V 6 bases and J 3 bases; bases outside gene matches: 6. Germline V gene lookup returns CDR1 MNHNS and CDR2 SASEGT. The CDR3 consists of 14 residues. In DNA, the CDR3 is TGTGCCAGCAGGACGGGGACAGGGTTCTACGAGCAGTACTTC. Protein: CASRTGTGFYEQYF.

The table lists this clonotype with many counts. The rearrangement uses TRBV5-6 and TRBJ1-1, with TRBD1 identical over 8 bases. This CDR3 comprises 13 residues. Trimming removed 4 bases from V and 4 bases from J; junction bases left unmatched: 3. Per the germline V gene, CDR1 is SGHDT and CDR2 is YYEEEE. CDR3 coding DNA: TGTGCCAGCAGCGTTCAGGGGGCCACTGAAGCTTTCTTT. It is translated as CASSVQGATEAFF.

This rearrangement joins TRBV19 to TRBJ2-7, with TRBD1 matching 10 bases. The germline V gene encodes CDR1 LNHDA and CDR2 SQIVND (reference sequence). Germline trimming cut 5 bases from V and 5 bases from J; bases unmatched to any gene: 6. The CDR3 contains 14 residues. The CDR3 reads CASSSRQGANEQYF. Here the CDR3 DNA reads TGTGCCAGTAGTTCCCGACAGGGGGCCAACGAGCAGTACTTC.

The rearrangement joins TRBV15 to TRBJ1-3; 7 bases match TRBD1. V trimming: 0 bases; J trimming: 4 bases; junction bases outside the gene matches: 6. This CDR3 comprises 16 residues. In germline, CDR1 is LNHNV, CDR2 YYDKDF (reference sequence). CDR3 sequence (DNA): TGTGCCACCAGCAGAGAGACGACAGGGAACGGAAACACCATATATTTT. Its protein product is CATSRETTGNGNTIYF.

This clonotype has ten or more counts. J is TRBJ1-2 and V is TRBV11-3; 8 nucleotides align to TRBD1. Germline CDR1 is SGHNT and CDR2 is YENEEA. This CDR3 spans 13 amino acids. The trim removed 5 bases at V and 8 bases at J, leaving 7 bases unmatched. CDR3 residues: CASSRDRGAGYTF. CDR3 DNA sequence: TGTGCCAGCAGCAGAGACAGGGGAGCCGGCTACACCTTC. Complete variable domain (other parts from reference TRBV11-3 and TRBJ1-2): EAGVVQSPRYKIIEKKQPVAFWCNPISGHNTLYWYLQNLGQGPELLIRYENEEAVDDSQLPKDRFSAERLKGVDSTLKIQPAELGDSAVYLCASSRDRGAGYTFGSGTRLTVV.

The table lists this clonotype with many counts. This chain uses TRBV5-4 with TRBJ1-2; D gene ambiguous. The CDR3 is 13 residues long. Germline CDR1 and CDR2: SGHNT and YYREEE (reference sequence). V lost 0 bases and J 8 bases, leaving 11 bases between the germline ends. CDR3: CASSLELRGGYTF. The CDR3 DNA reads as TGTGCCAGCAGCTTGGAACTCCGAGGGGGCTACACCTTC.

The V call is TRBV6-5, the J call TRBJ1-5; D not certain. Germline V lookup: CDR1 MNHEY, CDR2 SVGAGI. The V and J ends lost 2 bases and 5 bases respectively, with 7 bases between them. The CDR3 has 13 amino acids. The CDR3 nucleotides read TGTGCCAGCAGTTACGGTGTGGATCAGCCCCAGCATTTT. It translates to CASSYGVDQPQHF.

The rearrangement links TRBV11-2 to TRBJ2-7; perhaps TRBD1 as D (6 bases). Germline CDR1 SGHAT, CDR2 FQNNGV. This CDR3 has 16 amino acids. Trimming took off 1 base at V and 0 bases at J, with 13 bases between the two ends. CDR3 DNA sequence: TGTGCCAGCAGCTTAGTACAGGGAGTCGCCTCCTACGAGCAGTACTTC. The encoded protein is CASSLVQGVASYEQYF. Variable domain in full (rest from reference TRBV11-2 and TRBJ2-7): EAGVAQSPRYKIIEKRQSVAFWCNPISGHATLYWYQQILGQGPKLLIQFQNNGVVDDSQLPKDRFSAERLKGVDSTLKIQPAKLEDSAVYLCASSLVQGVASYEQYFGPGTRLTVT.

About this clonotype itself: A much larger clone differs from this one at a single base, so this may be a read error. V is TRBV12-3 or TRBV12-4 and J is TRBJ1-1, with D unresolved. The CDR3 runs to 13 residues. The CDR3 sequence: CASIARRNTEACF. The CDR3 DNA follows: TGTGCCAGCATCGCCAGGCGGAACACTGAAGCTTGCTTT.

This clonotype was recorded many times. This chain links TRBV6-2 or TRBV6-3 with TRBJ2-2; D remains unclear. V was shortened by 2 bases and J by 4 bases, with 8 bases between the two germline ends. The CDR3 is 14 amino acids. Germline V lookup: CDR1 MNHEY, CDR2 SVGEGT. CDR3 loop: CASSYVVTTGELFF. CDR3 in DNA: TGTGCCAGCAGTTACGTGGTTACCACCGGGGAGCTGTTTTTT.

Ten or more counts support this clonotype. This chain joins TRBV9 and TRBJ1-1, with 7 bases aligning to TRBD1. Germline values: CDR1 SGDLS, CDR2 YYNGEE. The CDR3 extends over 14 amino acids. The J segment lost 7 bases and the V segment lost 5 bases, leaving 11 bases of the junction unmatched. The CDR3 DNA reads as TGTGCCAGCAGTCAGGGGGGTCCCCCCGGTGAAGCTTTCTTT. Its protein product is CASSQGGPPGEAFF. The variable domain in full, with the rest retrieved from reference TRBV9 and TRBJ1-1, is DSGVTQTPKHLITATGQRVTLRCSPRSGDLSVYWYQQSLDQGLQFLIQYYNGEERAKGNILERFSAQQFPDLHSELNLSSLELGDSALYFCASSQGGPPGEAFFGQGTRLTVV.

The sample holds many counts of this clonotype. The V call is TRBV19, the J call TRBJ2-5; D may match TRBD1 or TRBD2 (5 bases each). V was shortened by 6 bases and J by 3 bases, with 14 bases between the two germline ends. CDR3 length: 14 residues. Germline V gene sequence: CDR1 LNHDA, CDR2 SQIVND (reference sequence). The CDR3 here is CASREQVGEETQYF. The CDR3 DNA follows: TGTGCCAGTAGAGAACAGGTGGGGGAAGAGACCCAGTACTTC.